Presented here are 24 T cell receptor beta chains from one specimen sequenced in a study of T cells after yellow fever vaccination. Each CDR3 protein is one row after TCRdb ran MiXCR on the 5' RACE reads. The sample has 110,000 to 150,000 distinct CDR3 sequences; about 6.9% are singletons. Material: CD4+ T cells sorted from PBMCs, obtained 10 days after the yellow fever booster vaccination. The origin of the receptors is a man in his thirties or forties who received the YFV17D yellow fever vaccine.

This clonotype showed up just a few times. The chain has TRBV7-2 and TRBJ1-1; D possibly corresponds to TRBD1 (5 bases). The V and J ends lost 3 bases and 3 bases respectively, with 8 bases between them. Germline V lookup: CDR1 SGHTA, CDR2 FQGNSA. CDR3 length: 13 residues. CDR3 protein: CASSLTAHTEAFF. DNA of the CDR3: TGTGCCAGCAGCTTGACAGCTCACACTGAAGCTTTCTTT.

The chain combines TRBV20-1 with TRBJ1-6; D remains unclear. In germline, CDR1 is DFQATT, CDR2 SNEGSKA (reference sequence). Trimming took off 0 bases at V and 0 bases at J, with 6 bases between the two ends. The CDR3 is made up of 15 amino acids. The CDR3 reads CSAREDSSYNSPLHF. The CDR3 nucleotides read TGCAGTGCTAGAGAGGATAGCTCCTATAATTCACCCCTCCACTTT.

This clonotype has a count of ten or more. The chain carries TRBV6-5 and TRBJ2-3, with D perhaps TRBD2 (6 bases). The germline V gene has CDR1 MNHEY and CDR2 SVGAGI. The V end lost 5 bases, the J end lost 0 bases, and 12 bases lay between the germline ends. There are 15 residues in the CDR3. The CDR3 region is CASSLLSGSTDTQYF. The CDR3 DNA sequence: TGTGCCAGCAGTCTCCTTAGCGGTAGCACAGATACGCAGTATTTT.

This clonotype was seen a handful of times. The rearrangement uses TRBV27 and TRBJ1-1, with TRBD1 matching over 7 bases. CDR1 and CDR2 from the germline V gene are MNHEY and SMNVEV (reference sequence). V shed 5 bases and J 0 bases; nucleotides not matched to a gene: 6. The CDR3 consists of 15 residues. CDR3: CASSLGTAMNTEAFF. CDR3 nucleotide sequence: TGTGCCAGCAGTCTCGGGACAGCCATGAACACTGAAGCTTTCTTT.

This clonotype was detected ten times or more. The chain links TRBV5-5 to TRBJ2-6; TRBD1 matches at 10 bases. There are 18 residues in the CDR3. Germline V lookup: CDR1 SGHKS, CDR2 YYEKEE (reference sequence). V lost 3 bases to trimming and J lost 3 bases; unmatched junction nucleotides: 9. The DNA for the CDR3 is TGTGCCAGCAGCTCCCGGGACAGGGGAGCGTTTGGGGCCAACGTCCTGACTTTC. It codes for CASSSRDRGAFGANVLTF.

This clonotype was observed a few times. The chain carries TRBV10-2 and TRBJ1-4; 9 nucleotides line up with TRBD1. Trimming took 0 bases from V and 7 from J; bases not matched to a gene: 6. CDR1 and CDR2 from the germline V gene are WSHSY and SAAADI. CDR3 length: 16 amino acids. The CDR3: CASSESRGTGLEKLFF. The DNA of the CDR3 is TGCGCCAGCAGTGAGTCACGAGGGACAGGGCTTGAAAAACTGTTTTTT.

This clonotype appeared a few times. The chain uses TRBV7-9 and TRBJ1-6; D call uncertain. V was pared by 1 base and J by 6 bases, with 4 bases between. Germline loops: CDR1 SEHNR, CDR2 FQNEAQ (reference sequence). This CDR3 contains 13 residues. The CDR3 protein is CASSLEGNSPLHF. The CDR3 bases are TGTGCCAGCAGCTTAGAGGGTAATTCACCCCTCCACTTT. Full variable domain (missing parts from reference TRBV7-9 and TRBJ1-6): DTGVSQNPRHKITKRGQNVTFRCDPISEHNRLYWYRQTLGQGPEFLTYFQNEAQLEKSRLLSDRFSAERPKGSFSTLEIQRTEQGDSAMYLCASSLEGNSPLHFGNGTRLTVT.

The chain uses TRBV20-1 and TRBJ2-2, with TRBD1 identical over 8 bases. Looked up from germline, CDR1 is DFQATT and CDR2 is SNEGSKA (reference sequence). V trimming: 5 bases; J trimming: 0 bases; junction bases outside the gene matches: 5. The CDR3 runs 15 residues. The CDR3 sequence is CSAATGGPNTGELFF. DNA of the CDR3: TGCAGTGCTGCTACAGGGGGACCGAACACCGGGGAGCTGTTTTTT.

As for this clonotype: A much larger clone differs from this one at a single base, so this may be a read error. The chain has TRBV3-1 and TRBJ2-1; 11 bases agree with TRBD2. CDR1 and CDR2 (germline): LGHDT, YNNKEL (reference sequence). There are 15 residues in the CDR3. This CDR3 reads CTSSVGLAGGDEQFF. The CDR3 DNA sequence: TGTACCAGCAGCGTCGGACTAGCGGGTGGTGATGAGCAGTTCTTC.

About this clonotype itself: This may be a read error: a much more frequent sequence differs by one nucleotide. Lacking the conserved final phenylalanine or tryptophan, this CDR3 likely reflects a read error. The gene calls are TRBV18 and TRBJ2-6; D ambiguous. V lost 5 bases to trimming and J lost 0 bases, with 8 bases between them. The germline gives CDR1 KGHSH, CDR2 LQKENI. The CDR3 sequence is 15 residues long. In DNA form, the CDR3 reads TGTGCCAGCTCAGTGGCAGCCTCTGGGGCCAACGTCCTGACTTCC. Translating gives CASSVAASGANVLTS.

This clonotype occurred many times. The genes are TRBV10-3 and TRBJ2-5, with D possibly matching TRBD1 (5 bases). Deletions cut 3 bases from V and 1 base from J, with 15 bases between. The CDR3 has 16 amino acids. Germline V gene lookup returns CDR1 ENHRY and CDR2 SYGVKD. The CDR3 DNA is TGTGCCATCAGTGACCCACTCCAGGGTTCCCAAGAGACCCAGTACTTC. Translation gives CAISDPLQGSQETQYF.

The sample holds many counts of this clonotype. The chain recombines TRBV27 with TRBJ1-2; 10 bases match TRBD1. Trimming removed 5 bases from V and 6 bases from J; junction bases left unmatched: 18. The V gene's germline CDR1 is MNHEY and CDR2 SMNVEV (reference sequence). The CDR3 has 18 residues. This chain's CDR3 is CASSPTGTGVAIAHGYTF. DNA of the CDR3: TGTGCCAGCAGTCCCACCGGGACAGGGGTCGCAATTGCTCATGGCTACACCTTC.

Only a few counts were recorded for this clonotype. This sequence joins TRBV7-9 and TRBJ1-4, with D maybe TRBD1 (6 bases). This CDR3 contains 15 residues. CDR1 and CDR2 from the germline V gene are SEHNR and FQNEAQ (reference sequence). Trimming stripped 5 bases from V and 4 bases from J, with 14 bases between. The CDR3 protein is CASSAGQTLNEKLFF. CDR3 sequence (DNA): TGTGCCAGCAGCGCCGGACAGACCCTTAATGAAAAACTGTTTTTT.

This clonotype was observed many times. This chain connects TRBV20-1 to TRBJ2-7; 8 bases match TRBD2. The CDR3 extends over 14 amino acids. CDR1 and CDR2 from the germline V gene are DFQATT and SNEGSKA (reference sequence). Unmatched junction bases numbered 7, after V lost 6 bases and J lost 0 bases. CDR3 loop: CSAERSGSSYEQYF. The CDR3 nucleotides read TGCAGTGCCGAGCGGAGCGGGAGCTCCTACGAGCAGTACTTC.

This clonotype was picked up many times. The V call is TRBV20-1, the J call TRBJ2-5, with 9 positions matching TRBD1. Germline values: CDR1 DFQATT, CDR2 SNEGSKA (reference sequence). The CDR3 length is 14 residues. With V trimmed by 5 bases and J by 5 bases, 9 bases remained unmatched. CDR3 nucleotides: TGCAGTGCTCAACCGCCGACAGGGGGGGAGACCCAGTACTTC. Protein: CSAQPPTGGETQYF.

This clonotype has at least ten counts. As DNA, the CDR3 is TGTGCCAGCAAGGGGACAGGGTCGGGCACTGAAGCTTTCTTT. It codes for CASKGTGSGTEAFF. V is TRBV6-1 and J is TRBJ1-1; 9 nucleotides align to TRBD1. The CDR3 has 14 amino acids. The trim removed 7 bases at V and 4 bases at J, leaving 7 bases unmatched. Germline CDR1 is MNHNS and CDR2 is SASEGT.

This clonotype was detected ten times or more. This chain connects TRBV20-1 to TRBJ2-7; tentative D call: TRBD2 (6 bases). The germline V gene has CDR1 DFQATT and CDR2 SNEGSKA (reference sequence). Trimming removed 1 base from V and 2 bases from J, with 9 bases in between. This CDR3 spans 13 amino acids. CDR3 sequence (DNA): TGCAGTGCTAGAGGGACTACGACCTACGAGCAGTACTTC. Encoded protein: CSARGTTTYEQYF.

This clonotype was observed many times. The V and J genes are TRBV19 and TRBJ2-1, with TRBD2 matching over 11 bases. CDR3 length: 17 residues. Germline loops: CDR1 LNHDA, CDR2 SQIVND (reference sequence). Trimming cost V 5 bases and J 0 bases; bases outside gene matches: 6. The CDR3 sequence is CASSVLAGGSSYNEQFF. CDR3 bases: TGTGCCAGTAGTGTGCTAGCGGGGGGTTCCTCCTACAATGAGCAGTTCTTC.

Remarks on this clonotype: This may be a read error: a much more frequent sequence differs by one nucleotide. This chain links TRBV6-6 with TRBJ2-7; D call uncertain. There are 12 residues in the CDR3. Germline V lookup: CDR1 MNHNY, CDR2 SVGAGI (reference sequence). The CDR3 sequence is CASSYPPGLGLF. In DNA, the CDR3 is TGTGCCAGCAGTTACCCACCGGGTCTGGGTCTCTTC.

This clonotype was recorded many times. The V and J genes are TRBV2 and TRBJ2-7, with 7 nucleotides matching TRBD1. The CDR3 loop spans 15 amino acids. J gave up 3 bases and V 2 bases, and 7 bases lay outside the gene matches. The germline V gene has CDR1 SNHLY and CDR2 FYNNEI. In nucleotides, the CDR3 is TGTGCCAGCAGTGAAAGGGGGCAGGACCTCTACGAGCAGTACTTC. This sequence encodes CASSERGQDLYEQYF.

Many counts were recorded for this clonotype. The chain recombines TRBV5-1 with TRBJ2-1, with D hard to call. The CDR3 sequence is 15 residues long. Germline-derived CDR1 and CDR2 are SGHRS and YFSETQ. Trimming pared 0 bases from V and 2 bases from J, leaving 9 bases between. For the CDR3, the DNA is TGCGCCAGCAGCTTGGCCGGTGCAGCCTACAATGAGCAGTTCTTC. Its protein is CASSLAGAAYNEQFF.

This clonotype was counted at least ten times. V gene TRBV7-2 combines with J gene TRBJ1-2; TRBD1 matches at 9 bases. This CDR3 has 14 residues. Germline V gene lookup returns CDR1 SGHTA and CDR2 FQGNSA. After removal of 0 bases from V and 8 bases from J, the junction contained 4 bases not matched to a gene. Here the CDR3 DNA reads TGTGCCAGCAGCTTAGCAGGGACAGGGAGGGGCTACACCTTC. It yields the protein CASSLAGTGRGYTF.

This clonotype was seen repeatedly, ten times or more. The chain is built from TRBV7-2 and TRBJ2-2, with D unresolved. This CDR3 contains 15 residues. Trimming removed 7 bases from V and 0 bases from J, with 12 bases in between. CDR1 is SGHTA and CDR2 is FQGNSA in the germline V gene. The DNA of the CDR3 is TGTGCCAGCAACTCTGGGGTGGCGAACACCGGGGAGCTGTTTTTT. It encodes CASNSGVANTGELFF.

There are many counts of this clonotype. The DNA for the CDR3 is TGTGCCAGCAGCTCAGGGGGACCTCTCGAGCAGTACTTC. This translates into CASSSGGPLEQYF. The chain employs TRBV7-2 and TRBJ2-7; 7 bases are a match to TRBD1. This CDR3 region has 13 residues. Germline V CDR1 and CDR2: SGHTA, FQGNSA. The V and J ends lost 4 bases and 6 bases, in that order; junction bases with no gene match: 6.